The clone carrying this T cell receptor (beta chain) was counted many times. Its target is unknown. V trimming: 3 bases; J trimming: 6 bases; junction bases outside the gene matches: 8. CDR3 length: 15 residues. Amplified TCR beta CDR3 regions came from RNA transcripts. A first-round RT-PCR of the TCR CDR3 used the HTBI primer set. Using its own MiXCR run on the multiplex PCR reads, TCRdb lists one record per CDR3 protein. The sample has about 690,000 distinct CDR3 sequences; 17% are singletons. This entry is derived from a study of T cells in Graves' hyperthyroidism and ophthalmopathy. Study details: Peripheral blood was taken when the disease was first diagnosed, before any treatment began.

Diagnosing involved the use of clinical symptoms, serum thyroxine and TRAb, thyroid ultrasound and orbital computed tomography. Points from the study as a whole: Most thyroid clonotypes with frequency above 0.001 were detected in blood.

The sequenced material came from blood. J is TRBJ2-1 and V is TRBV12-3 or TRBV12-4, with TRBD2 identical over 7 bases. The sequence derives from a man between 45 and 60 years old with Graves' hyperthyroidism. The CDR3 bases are TGTGCCAGCAGTTTCGAGGGAGGGCGTCTCAATGAGCAGTTCTTC. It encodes CASSFEGGRLNEQFF.